Listed below are T cell receptor beta chains from one sample, sequenced in a study of blood T cells in healthy people across ages. MiXCR was run by TCRdb on the 5' RACE reads, yielding one entry per CDR3 protein. In the table there are about 730,000 distinct CDR3 sequences, 43% of which are singletons. The sample consisted of blood. The receptors derive from a woman aged 60 to 75 in good health. The CDR3 runs from the conserved cysteine through the conserved F or W. Each record gives: D gene, J gene, V gene, clone size, CDR3 DNA, CDR3 protein. A D gene is named only where the DNA matches it firmly. Expanded clones get a size class; other rows say once, few or many, or leave the size out.

D: .; J: TRBJ1-2; V: TRBV20-1; size: once; DNA: TGCAGTGCTAGACCGCCGGGCCCCGCTTCTCGTGGCTACACCTTC; CDR3: CSARPPGPASRGYTF
D: .; J: TRBJ2-7; V: TRBV12-3/TRBV12-4; size: few; DNA: TGTGCCAGCAGTTTAGAGGGCAGACCCTACGAGCAGTACTTC; CDR3: CASSLEGRPYEQYF
D: TRBD2; J: TRBJ2-7; V: TRBV9; size: few; DNA: TGTGCCAGCAGCGTAGATGTGCTAGCGGGAAAATACGAGCAGTACTTC; CDR3: CASSVDVLAGKYEQYF
D: .; J: TRBJ1-5; V: TRBV2; size: .; DNA: TGTGCCAGCAGCCTTAATACAGGGACTGGGCAGCCCCAGCATTTT; CDR3: CASSLNTGTGQPQHF
D: TRBD2; J: TRBJ2-7; V: TRBV7-2; size: .; DNA: TGTGCCAGCAGCCTCAGGACTAGCGGGAGACTAGAGGCCCAGTACTTC; CDR3: CASSLRTSGRLEAQYF
D: TRBD1; J: TRBJ1-1; V: TRBV20-1; size: .; DNA: TGCAGTGCTCCGGCCGCCGGGACAGGGGTCACTGAAGCTTTCTTT; CDR3: CSAPAAGTGVTEAFF
D: TRBD1; J: TRBJ2-7; V: TRBV29-1; size: .; DNA: TGCAGCGTTGAAGATGGGGACAGGTTTTTCGGGCAGTACTTC; CDR3: CSVEDGDRFFGQYF
D: .; J: TRBJ2-5; V: TRBV20-1; size: few; DNA: TGCAGTGGGTGGGGAGAGACCCAGTACTTC; CDR3: CSGWGETQYF
D: TRBD1; J: TRBJ2-7; V: TRBV6-2/TRBV6-3; size: .; DNA: TGTGCCAGCAACCACCGTACAGGGGCCCTGAGCTCCTACAATGAGCAGTACTTC; CDR3: CASNHRTGALSSYNEQYF
D: .; J: TRBJ2-1; V: TRBV4-2; size: many; DNA: TGTGCCAGCAGCCAAGATCATGAGCAGTTCTTC; CDR3: CASSQDHEQFF
D: .; J: TRBJ1-6; V: TRBV30; size: .; DNA: TGTGCCTGGAGTGTAGCACCTAATTCACCCCTCCACTTT; CDR3: CAWSVAPNSPLHF
D: .; J: TRBJ2-3; V: TRBV20-1; size: .; DNA: TGCAGTGCTAATAAACAGGGCGATACGCAGTATTTT; CDR3: CSANKQGDTQYF
D: TRBD2; J: TRBJ2-3; V: TRBV20-1; size: few; DNA: TGCAGTGCTAGAGATCAGAGCGGGGAGTACACAGATACGCAGTATTTT; CDR3: CSARDQSGEYTDTQYF
D: .; J: TRBJ2-3; V: TRBV28; size: .; DNA: TGTGCCAGCAGTTTAATACGCCCCAAAGCAGATACGCAGTATTTT; CDR3: CASSLIRPKADTQYF
D: .; J: TRBJ1-2; V: TRBV12-3/TRBV12-4; size: few; DNA: TGTGCCAGCACCTCTGCGGGGGACACTGGCTACACCTTC; CDR3: CASTSAGDTGYTF
D: .; J: TRBJ2-7; V: TRBV18; size: .; DNA: TGTGCCAGCTCACCCCTCCTGAAGGCAGGAGTCTACGAGCAGTACTTC; CDR3: CASSPLLKAGVYEQYF
D: .; J: TRBJ2-2; V: TRBV10-1; size: .; DNA: TGCGCCAGCAGTGAGACAGGGATTACCGGGGAGCTGTTTTTT; CDR3: CASSETGITGELFF
D: .; J: TRBJ2-5; V: TRBV20-1; size: .; DNA: TGCAGTGCTAGAGGCCGGCCTAGTGGGGAGACCCAGTACTTC; CDR3: CSARGRPSGETQYF
D: .; J: TRBJ2-1; V: TRBV11-3; size: .; DNA: TGTGCCAGCAGCTTAGATGGACTCAGGAGCTCCTACAATGAGCAGTTCTTC; CDR3: CASSLDGLRSSYNEQFF
D: .; J: TRBJ2-4; V: TRBV16; size: .; DNA: TGTGCCAGCAGCCAATTGGCTAGCACGGGCATTCAGTACTTC; CDR3: CASSQLASTGIQYF
D: TRBD1; J: TRBJ2-7; V: TRBV20-1; size: few; DNA: TGCAGTGCAACAGACAGGGTAGGGTACGAGCAGTACTTC; CDR3: CSATDRVGYEQYF
D: .; J: TRBJ1-5; V: TRBV29-1; size: .; DNA: TGCAGCGTCCGAACAGGGTCAGGGAATCAGCCCCAGCATTTT; CDR3: CSVRTGSGNQPQHF
D: .; J: TRBJ1-2; V: TRBV21-1; size: .; DNA: TGTGCCAGCAGCAAACCCGTGGACAGTGGAGCTAACTATGGCTACACCTTC; CDR3: CASSKPVDSGANYGYTF
D: TRBD2; J: TRBJ2-7; V: TRBV11-2; size: few; DNA: TGTGCCAGCAGCTTAGAGGCGGGAGGGGACTACGAGCAGTACTTC; CDR3: CASSLEAGGDYEQYF
D: TRBD2; J: TRBJ2-3; V: TRBV4-2; size: once; DNA: TGTGCCAGCAGCCGGGGACTAGCGAAATTCACAGATACGCAGTATTTT; CDR3: CASSRGLAKFTDTQYF
D: .; J: TRBJ1-4; V: TRBV7-2; size: .; DNA: TGTGCCAGCAGCTTAGAAGGGAGGAAACTGTTTTTT; CDR3: CASSLEGRKLFF
D: .; J: TRBJ2-5; V: TRBV2; size: few; DNA: TGTGCCAGCAGAGTCAGGGGCCCCGAGACCCAGTACTTC; CDR3: CASRVRGPETQYF
D: TRBD1; J: TRBJ1-1; V: TRBV7-2; size: .; DNA: TGTGCCAGCAGCACAAGACAGGGATTGAACACTGAAGCTTTCTTT; CDR3: CASSTRQGLNTEAFF
D: .; J: TRBJ1-5; V: TRBV7-8; size: .; DNA: TGTGCCAGCAGCGCGAACCCTGGGACTGATCAGCCCCAGCATTTT; CDR3: CASSANPGTDQPQHF
D: .; J: TRBJ1-2; V: TRBV2; size: .; DNA: TGTGCCAGCAGTGAACCGGACAGAAACTATGGCTACACCTTC; CDR3: CASSEPDRNYGYTF
D: .; J: TRBJ2-7; V: TRBV14; size: .; DNA: TGTGCCAGCAGCCAAGGGATGTGGTGGTGCGAGCAGTACTTC; CDR3: CASSQGMWWCEQYF
D: .; J: TRBJ2-3; V: TRBV20-1; size: few; DNA: TGCAGTGCCCCCAGGGGGGGGGGTGCAGATACGCAGTATTTT; CDR3: CSAPRGGGADTQYF
D: .; J: TRBJ1-5; V: TRBV6-5; size: .; DNA: TGTGCCAGCAGGGGGGGACTGAGCAATCAGCCCCAGCATTTT; CDR3: CASRGGLSNQPQHF
D: TRBD2; J: TRBJ2-7; V: TRBV18; size: .; DNA: TGTGCCAGCTCACCAGTTGGGAGGGACTATACCTACGAGCAGTACTTC; CDR3: CASSPVGRDYTYEQYF
D: .; J: TRBJ1-1; V: TRBV27; size: few; DNA: TGTGCCAGCAGCCCACTGGGGTCGAACACTGAAGCTTTCTTT; CDR3: CASSPLGSNTEAFF
D: TRBD2; J: TRBJ2-1; V: TRBV7-3; size: .; DNA: TGTGCCAGCAGCTTAGGATCGGGAGGAGGTAATGAGCAGTTCTTC; CDR3: CASSLGSGGGNEQFF
D: TRBD1; J: TRBJ2-3; V: TRBV11-2; size: .; DNA: TGTGCCAGCAGCCTCATCTTGACAGGGAGAAATACGCAGTATTTT; CDR3: CASSLILTGRNTQYF
D: .; J: TRBJ2-7; V: TRBV5-1; size: many; DNA: TGCGCCAGCAGTTGGGGAAACTCCTACGAGCAGTACTTC; CDR3: CASSWGNSYEQYF
D: .; J: TRBJ2-5; V: TRBV7-8; size: .; DNA: TGTGCCAGCAGCCGGCGGAGGGAGACCCAGTACTTC; CDR3: CASSRRRETQYF
D: .; J: TRBJ2-1; V: TRBV7-3; size: .; DNA: TGTGCCAGCAGCCCAAACCGGGGATCCTCCTACAATGAGCAGTTCTTC; CDR3: CASSPNRGSSYNEQFF
D: TRBD2; J: TRBJ2-1; V: TRBV4-2; size: many; DNA: TGTGCCAGCAGCCAAGATCTGCCTAGCGGGGTGTACAATGAGCAGTTCTTC; CDR3: CASSQDLPSGVYNEQFF
D: .; J: TRBJ2-2; V: TRBV20-1; size: once; DNA: TGCAGTGCTAGAGAGGGGGGTGCCGCCGGGGAGCTGTTTTTT; CDR3: CSAREGGAAGELFF
D: TRBD2; J: TRBJ2-3; V: TRBV4-3; size: .; DNA: TGCGCCAGCAGCCAAGACCGGAGGACTAGCGGGAATACAGATACGCAGTATTTT; CDR3: CASSQDRRTSGNTDTQYF
D: .; J: TRBJ2-7; V: TRBV7-9; size: .; DNA: TGTGCCAGCAGCCCTCACCGGGGATCCTACGAGCAGTACTTC; CDR3: CASSPHRGSYEQYF
D: TRBD1; J: TRBJ1-2; V: TRBV3-1; size: .; DNA: TGTGCCAGCAGCCAGGACCCCGGGACAGGGAACGGCCACACCTTC; CDR3: CASSQDPGTGNGHTF
D: .; J: TRBJ2-3; V: TRBV5-4; size: few; DNA: TGTGCCAGCAGCTCGACCCGGGACTCAGATACGCAGTATTTT; CDR3: CASSSTRDSDTQYF
D: TRBD2; J: TRBJ2-5; V: TRBV5-1; size: .; DNA: TGCGCCAGCAGCTTCGGGACTAGCGGGGAGGGAGAGACCCAGTACTTC; CDR3: CASSFGTSGEGETQYF
D: .; J: TRBJ2-5; V: TRBV15; size: .; DNA: TGTGCCACTAAAGGGGGAACGGTTCAGAGGAATGAGCAGTACTTC; CDR3: CATKGGTVQRNEQYF
D: TRBD2; J: TRBJ2-7; V: TRBV9; size: .; DNA: TGTGCCAGCAGCAAACCGGGACTAGCGGGAAATGAGCAGTACTTC; CDR3: CASSKPGLAGNEQYF
D: .; J: TRBJ2-7; V: TRBV7-9; size: .; DNA: TGTGCCAGCAGCTCCCCAGGGAAGAACGAGCAGTACTTC; CDR3: CASSSPGKNEQYF
D: .; J: TRBJ2-5; V: TRBV7-3; size: .; DNA: TGTGCCAGCAGCCACCAGCCGGGACATAAAAAAGAGACCCAGTACTTC; CDR3: CASSHQPGHKKETQYF
D: TRBD2; J: TRBJ2-5; V: TRBV3-1; size: .; DNA: TGTGCCAGCAGCCAAGGGACTAGCGGGAGAGTAGGCTGGAATGAGCAGTACTTC; CDR3: CASSQGTSGRVGWNEQYF
D: TRBD2; J: TRBJ2-7; V: TRBV20-1; size: .; DNA: TGCAGTGCTAGATTGCCGGGACTAGCCTACGAGCAGTACTTC; CDR3: CSARLPGLAYEQYF
D: TRBD1; J: TRBJ2-1; V: TRBV5-1; size: .; DNA: TGCGCCAGCAGCTTGGTTCGGTCCAGGGGGTCCTACAATGAGCAGTTCTTC; CDR3: CASSLVRSRGSYNEQFF
D: .; J: TRBJ2-1; V: TRBV3-1; size: .; DNA: TGTGCCAGCAGCCAAGGGTCCTGGGACAATGAGCAGTTCTTC; CDR3: CASSQGSWDNEQFF
D: TRBD1; J: TRBJ1-4; V: TRBV12-3/TRBV12-4; size: .; DNA: TGTGCCAGCAGTCTCAGGGGGGCGGGAAATGAAAAACTGTTTTTT; CDR3: CASSLRGAGNEKLFF
D: TRBD2; J: TRBJ2-7; V: TRBV6-2/TRBV6-3; size: .; DNA: TGTGCCAGCACCGAAGAGACACTAGCGGGTACCTACGAGCAGTACTTC; CDR3: CASTEETLAGTYEQYF
D: TRBD1; J: TRBJ1-2; V: TRBV18; size: .; DNA: TGTGCCAGCTCACCTTACGGGACAGGGTTCGGTGGCTACACCTTC; CDR3: CASSPYGTGFGGYTF
D: TRBD2; J: TRBJ2-5; V: TRBV20-1; size: .; DNA: TGCAGTGCTTCTCGGAGCGGGAGGGGAGAGACCCAGTACTTC; CDR3: CSASRSGRGETQYF
D: .; J: TRBJ1-5; V: TRBV6-1; size: .; DNA: TGTGCCAGCAGGGCAATAGAGGTTTCCAATCAGCCCCAGCATTTT; CDR3: CASRAIEVSNQPQHF